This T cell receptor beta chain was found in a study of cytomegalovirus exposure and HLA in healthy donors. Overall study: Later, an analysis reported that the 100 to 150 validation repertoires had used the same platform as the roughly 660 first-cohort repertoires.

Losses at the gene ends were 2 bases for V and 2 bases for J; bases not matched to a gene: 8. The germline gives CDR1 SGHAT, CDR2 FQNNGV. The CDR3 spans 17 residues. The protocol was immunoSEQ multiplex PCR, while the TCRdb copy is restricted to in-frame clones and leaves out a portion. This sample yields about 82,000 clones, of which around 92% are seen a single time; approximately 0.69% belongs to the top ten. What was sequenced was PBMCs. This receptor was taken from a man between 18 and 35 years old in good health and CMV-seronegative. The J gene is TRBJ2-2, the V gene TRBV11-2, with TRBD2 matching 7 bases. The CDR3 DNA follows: TGTGCCAGCAGCTTATTGGTGAGCGGGACCAACACCGGGGAGCTGTTTTTT. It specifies CASSLLVSGTNTGELFF.